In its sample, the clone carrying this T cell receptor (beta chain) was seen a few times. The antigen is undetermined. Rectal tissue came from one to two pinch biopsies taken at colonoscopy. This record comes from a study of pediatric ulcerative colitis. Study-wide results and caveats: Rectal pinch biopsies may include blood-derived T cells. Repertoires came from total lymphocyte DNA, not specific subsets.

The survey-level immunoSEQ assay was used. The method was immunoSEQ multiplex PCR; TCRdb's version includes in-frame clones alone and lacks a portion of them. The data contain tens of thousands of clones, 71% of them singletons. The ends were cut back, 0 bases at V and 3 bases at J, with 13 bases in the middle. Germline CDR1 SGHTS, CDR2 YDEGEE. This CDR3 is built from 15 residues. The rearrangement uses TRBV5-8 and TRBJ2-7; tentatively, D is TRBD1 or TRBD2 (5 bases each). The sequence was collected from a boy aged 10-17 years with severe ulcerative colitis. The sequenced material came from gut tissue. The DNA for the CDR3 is TGTGCCAGCAGCTTGGTAGGGGACGGCTACTACGAGCAGTACTTC. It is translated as CASSLVGDGYYEQYF.